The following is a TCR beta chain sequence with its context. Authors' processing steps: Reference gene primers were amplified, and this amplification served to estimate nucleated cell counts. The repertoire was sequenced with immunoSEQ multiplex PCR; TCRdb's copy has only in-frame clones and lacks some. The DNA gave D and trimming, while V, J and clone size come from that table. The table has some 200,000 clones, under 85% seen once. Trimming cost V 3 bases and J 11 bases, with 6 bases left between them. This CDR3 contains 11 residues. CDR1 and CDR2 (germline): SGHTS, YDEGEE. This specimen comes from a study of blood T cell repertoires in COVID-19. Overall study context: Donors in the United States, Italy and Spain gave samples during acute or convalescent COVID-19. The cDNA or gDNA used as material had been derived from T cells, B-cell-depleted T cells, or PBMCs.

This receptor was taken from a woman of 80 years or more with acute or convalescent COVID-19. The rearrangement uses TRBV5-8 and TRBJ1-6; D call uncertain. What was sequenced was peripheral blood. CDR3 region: CASSSIAPLHF. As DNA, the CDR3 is TGTGCCAGCAGCTCTATTGCACCCCTCCACTTT.